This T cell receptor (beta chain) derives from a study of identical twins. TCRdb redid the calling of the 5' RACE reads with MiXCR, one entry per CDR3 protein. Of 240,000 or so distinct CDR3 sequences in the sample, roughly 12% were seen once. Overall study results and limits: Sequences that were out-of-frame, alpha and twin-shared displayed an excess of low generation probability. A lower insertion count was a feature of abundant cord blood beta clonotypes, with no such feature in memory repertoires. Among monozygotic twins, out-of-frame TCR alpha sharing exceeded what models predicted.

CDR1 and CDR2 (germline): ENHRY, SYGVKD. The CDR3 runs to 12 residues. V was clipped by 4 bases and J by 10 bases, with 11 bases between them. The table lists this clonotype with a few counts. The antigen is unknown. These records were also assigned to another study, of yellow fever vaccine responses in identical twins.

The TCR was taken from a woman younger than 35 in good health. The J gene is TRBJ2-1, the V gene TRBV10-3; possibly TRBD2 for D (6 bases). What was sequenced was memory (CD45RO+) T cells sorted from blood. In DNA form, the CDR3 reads TGTGCCATCAGTGCCGGCGGGGTCGAGCAGTTCTTC. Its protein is CAISAGGVEQFF.